This T cell receptor (beta chain) was identified in a study of PD-1 blockade in classical Hodgkin lymphoma. In the study overall: The nivolumab dose that patients received was 3 mg/kg, given intravenously every 2 weeks.

As to this clone: Its matching antigen is unknown.

Study-wide points: Possible causes of repertoire differences, disease activity or prior therapy, remain undefined.

The table came from immunoSEQ multiplex PCR; TCRdb's copy has only in-frame clones and leaves some out. The table records about 31,000 clones, around 80% of them present only once. Time point indicated: cycle 4 day 1 (C4D1), after less than 7 weeks of nivolumab. After autologous stem cell transplantation all patients relapsed, and prior brentuximab vedotin exposure differed between cohorts. Germline values: CDR1 MDHEN, CDR2 SYDVKM. With V trimmed by 8 bases and J by 6 bases, 12 bases remained unmatched. The CDR3 length is 16 residues. The sample consisted of peripheral blood mononuclear cells (PBMCs), taken before the fourth cycle of nivolumab. The genes are TRBV28 and TRBJ2-3; TRBD2 matches at 12 bases. This TCR was sampled from a human donor with classical Hodgkin lymphoma. The CDR3 sequence is CASVGPSGRARDTQYF. In nucleotides, the CDR3 is TGTGCCAGCGTCGGACCTAGCGGGAGGGCCAGGGATACGCAGTATTTT.